This T cell receptor beta chain was recorded in a study of blood T cells in healthy people across ages. Study-level findings and limits: Unsorted PBMCs prevented conclusive naive versus antigen-experienced comparison.

PCR was performed a second time for about 7 to 12 cycles using a sample-barcoded 5' primer and a J-beta primer mix. TCRdb redid the calling of the 5' RACE reads with MiXCR, one entry per CDR3 protein. The table includes about 800,000 distinct CDR3 sequences, about 25% detected once. With respect to this clonotype: Its specificity is unknown.

All donors came from Russia, were Caucasian and healthy, and spanned ages roughly 6 to 100. The germline V gene encodes CDR1 SEHNR and CDR2 FQNEAQ (reference sequence). The CDR3 has 13 residues. Trimming pared 3 bases from V and 0 bases from J, leaving 5 bases between. This sample also appeared in a second study, on T cells of mothers and their children.

This receptor was obtained from a boy between 10 and 17 years old in good health. Sequenced input: blood. This chain uses TRBV7-9 with TRBJ1-1; no firm D call. The CDR3 is CASSFLMNTEAFF. In nucleotides, the CDR3 is TGTGCCAGCAGCTTTCTTATGAACACTGAAGCTTTCTTT.